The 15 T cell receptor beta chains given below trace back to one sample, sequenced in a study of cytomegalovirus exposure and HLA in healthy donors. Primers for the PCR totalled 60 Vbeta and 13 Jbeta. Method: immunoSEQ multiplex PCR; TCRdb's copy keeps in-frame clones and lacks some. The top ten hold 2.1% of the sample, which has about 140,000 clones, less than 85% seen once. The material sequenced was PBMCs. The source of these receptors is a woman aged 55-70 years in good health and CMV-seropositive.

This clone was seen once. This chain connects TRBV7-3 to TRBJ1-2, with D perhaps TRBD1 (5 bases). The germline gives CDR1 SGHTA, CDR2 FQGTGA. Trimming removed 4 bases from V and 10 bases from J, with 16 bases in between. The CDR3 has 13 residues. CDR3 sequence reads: CASSSYLQGNYTF. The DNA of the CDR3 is TGTGCCAGCAGCTCTTACCTTCAGGGTAACTACACCTTC. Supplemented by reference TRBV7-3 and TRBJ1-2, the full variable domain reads GAGVSQTPSNKVTEKGKYVELRCDPISGHTALYWYRQSLGQGPEFLIYFQGTGAADDSGLPNDRFFAVRPEGSVSTLKIQRTERGDSAVYLCASSSYLQGNYTFGSGTRLTVV.

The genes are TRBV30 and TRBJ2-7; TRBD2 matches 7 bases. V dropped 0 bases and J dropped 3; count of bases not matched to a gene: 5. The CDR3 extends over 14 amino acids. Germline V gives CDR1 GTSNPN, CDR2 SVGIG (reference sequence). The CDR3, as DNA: TGTGCCTGGAGTGTGGGAGGGGCAAGCTACGAGCAGTACTTC. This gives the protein CAWSVGGASYEQYF. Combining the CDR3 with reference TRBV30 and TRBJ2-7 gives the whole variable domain SQTIHQWPATLVQPVGSPLSLECTVEGTSNPNLYWYRQAAGRGLQLLFYSVGIGQISSEVPQNLSASRPQDRQFILSSKKLLLSDSGFYLCAWSVGGASYEQYFGPGTRLTVT.

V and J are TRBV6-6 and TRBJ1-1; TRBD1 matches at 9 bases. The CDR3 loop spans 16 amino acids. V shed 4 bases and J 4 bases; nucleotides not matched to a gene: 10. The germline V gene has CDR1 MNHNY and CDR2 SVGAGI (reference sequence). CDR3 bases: TGTGCCAGCAGTTTCTCACGACAGGGGGTGATCACTGAAGCTTTCTTT. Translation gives CASSFSRQGVITEAFF.

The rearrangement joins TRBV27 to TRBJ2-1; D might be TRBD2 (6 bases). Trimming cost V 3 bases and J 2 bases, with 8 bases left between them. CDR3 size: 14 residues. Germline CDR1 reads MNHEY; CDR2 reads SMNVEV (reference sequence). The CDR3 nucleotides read TGTGCCAGCAGTTTGTCTAGCGCCTACAATGAGCAGTTCTTC. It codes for CASSLSSAYNEQFF.

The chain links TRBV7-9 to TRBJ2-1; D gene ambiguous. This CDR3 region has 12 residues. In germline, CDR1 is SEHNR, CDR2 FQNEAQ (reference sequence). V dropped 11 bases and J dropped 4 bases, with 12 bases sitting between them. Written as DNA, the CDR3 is TGTGCCTCCTCGGAGAGTTACAATGAGCAGTTCTTC. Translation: CASSESYNEQFF.

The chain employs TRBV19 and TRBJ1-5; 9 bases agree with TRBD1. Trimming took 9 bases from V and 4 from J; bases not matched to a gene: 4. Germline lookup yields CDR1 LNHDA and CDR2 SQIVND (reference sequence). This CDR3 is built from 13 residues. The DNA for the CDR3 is TGTGCCAGCGGGGGACAGGGTAATCAGCCCCAGCATTTT. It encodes CASGGQGNQPQHF.

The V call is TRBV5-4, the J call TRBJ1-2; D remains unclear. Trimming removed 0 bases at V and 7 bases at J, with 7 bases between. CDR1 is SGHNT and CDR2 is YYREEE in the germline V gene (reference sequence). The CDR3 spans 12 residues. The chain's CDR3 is CASSLAAGGYTF. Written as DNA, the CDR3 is TGTGCCAGCAGCTTGGCCGCGGGTGGCTACACCTTC.

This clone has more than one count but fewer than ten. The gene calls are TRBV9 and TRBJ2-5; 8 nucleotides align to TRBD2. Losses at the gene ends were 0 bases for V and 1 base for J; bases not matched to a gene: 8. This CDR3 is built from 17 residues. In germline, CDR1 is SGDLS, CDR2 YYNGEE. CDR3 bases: TGTGCCAGCAGCGTAGACTTTCCGGGAGGGCCCCAAGAGACCCAGTACTTC. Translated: CASSVDFPGGPQETQYF.

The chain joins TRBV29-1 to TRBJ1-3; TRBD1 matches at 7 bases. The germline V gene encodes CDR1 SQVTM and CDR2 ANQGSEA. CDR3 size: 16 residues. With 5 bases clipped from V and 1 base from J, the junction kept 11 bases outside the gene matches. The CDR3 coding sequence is TGCAGCGTTAAAACCCGGACAGGACCATCTGGAAACACCATATATTTT. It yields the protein CSVKTRTGPSGNTIYF.

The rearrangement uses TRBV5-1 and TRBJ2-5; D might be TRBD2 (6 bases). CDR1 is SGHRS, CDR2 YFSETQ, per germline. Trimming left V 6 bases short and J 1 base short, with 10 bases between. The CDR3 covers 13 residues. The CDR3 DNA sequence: TGCGCCAGCACTCCGGGACTCCAAGAGACCCAGTACTTC. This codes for CASTPGLQETQYF.

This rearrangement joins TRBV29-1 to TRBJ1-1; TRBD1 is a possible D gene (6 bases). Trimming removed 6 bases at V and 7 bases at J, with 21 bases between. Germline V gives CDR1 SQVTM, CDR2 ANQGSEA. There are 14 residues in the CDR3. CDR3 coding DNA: TGCAGCGTCCGCGGGTTTGGGGGCGCAGGTGAAGCTTTCTTT. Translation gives CSVRGFGGAGEAFF.

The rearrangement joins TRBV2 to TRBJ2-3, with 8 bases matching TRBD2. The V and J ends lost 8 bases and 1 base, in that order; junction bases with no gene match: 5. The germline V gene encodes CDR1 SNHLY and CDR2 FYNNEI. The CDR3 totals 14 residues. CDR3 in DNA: TGTGCCAGCGCGACGGGAGGGGGCACAGATACGCAGTATTTT. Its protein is CASATGGGTDTQYF.

The CDR3 spells CASSPVGAMINEQFF. In DNA form, the CDR3 reads TGTGCCAGCAGCCCCGTTGGGGCCATGATCAATGAGCAGTTCTTC. This rearrangement joins TRBV9 to TRBJ2-1; weak D call: TRBD1 (5 bases). The V end was cut by 4 bases, the J end by 6 bases, with 17 bases between. Germline CDR1 SGDLS, CDR2 YYNGEE. The CDR3 is made up of 15 amino acids.

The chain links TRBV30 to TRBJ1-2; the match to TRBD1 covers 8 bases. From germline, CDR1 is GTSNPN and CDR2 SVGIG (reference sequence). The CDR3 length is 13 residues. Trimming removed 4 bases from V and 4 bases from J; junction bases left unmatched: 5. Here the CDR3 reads CAWIETGGYGYTF. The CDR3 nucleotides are TGTGCCTGGATTGAAACAGGGGGCTATGGCTACACCTTC.

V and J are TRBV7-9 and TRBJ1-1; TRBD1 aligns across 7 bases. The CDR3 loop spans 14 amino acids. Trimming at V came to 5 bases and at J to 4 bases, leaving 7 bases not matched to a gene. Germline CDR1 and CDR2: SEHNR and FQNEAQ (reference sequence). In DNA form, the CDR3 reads TGTGCCAGCAGCCCAGAGACAGGGTTCACTGAAGCTTTCTTT. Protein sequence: CASSPETGFTEAFF.